The 24 T cell receptor beta chains given below trace back to one sample, sequenced in a study of blood T cells in healthy people across ages. With a J-beta primer mix and a sample-barcoded 5' primer, a second PCR ran about 6 to 11 cycles. Each CDR3 protein is one row after TCRdb ran MiXCR on the 5' RACE reads. The table includes around 990,000 distinct CDR3 sequences, about two fifths detected once. Sample: blood. These receptors were obtained from a man between 18 and 29 years old in good health.

The sample holds a few counts of this clonotype. The chain employs TRBV20-1 and TRBJ2-1; 11 bases fit TRBD2. Germline loops: CDR1 DFQATT, CDR2 SNEGSKA (reference sequence). The CDR3 is made up of 19 amino acids. Trimming cost V 0 bases and J 4 bases; bases outside gene matches: 14. This chain's CDR3 is CSARELTPASGGLYNEQFF. In DNA, the CDR3 is TGCAGTGCTAGAGAACTAACCCCGGCTAGCGGGGGGCTTTACAATGAGCAGTTCTTC.

V is TRBV6-5 and J is TRBJ1-1; D unresolved. The V end was cut by 7 bases, the J end by 2 bases, with 11 bases between. Germline V CDR1 and CDR2: MNHEY, SVGAGI. The CDR3 length is 13 residues. The CDR3 bases are TGTGCCAGCATTCCGGGCCCCAACACTGAAGCTTTCTTT. Amino acid sequence: CASIPGPNTEAFF.

As to this clonotype: Sequence at one end of the junction differs from germline and may be a read error. This chain uses TRBV12-3 or TRBV12-4 with TRBJ1-2; D is undetermined. The CDR3 is made up of 14 amino acids. DNA for the CDR3: TGTGTCAGCAGTTTACAGCCGGGTTCCTATGGCTACACCTTC. It encodes CVSSLQPGSYGYTF.

V is TRBV5-1 and J is TRBJ2-1; D is uncertain. In germline, CDR1 is SGHRS, CDR2 YFSETQ. V gave up 2 bases and J gave up 9 bases, with 9 bases separating them. The CDR3 totals 12 residues. Written as DNA, the CDR3 is TGCGCCAGCAGCTTCGGCAGGCTTGAGCAGTTCTTC. It codes for CASSFGRLEQFF.

This clonotype was detected once. This chain links TRBV6-6 with TRBJ1-2; tentative D call: TRBD1 (6 bases). The CDR3 sequence is 14 residues long. V was pared by 2 bases and J by 5 bases, with 12 bases between. In germline, CDR1 is MNHNY, CDR2 SVGAGI (reference sequence). CDR3 amino acids: CASSYLTGAYGYTF. CDR3 bases: TGTGCCAGCAGTTACCTGACAGGCGCTTATGGCTACACCTTC.

The chain combines TRBV2 with TRBJ2-7; D remains unclear. Germline values: CDR1 SNHLY, CDR2 FYNNEI. Trimming removed 7 bases from V and 0 bases from J, with 10 bases in between. The CDR3 sequence is 13 residues long. The CDR3 bases are TGTGCCAGCAAAAAGGTCGTCTCCTACGAGCAGTACTTC. Amino acid sequence: CASKKVVSYEQYF.

This clonotype is a singleton in its sample. The chain uses TRBV6-5 and TRBJ2-1; 10 bases match TRBD2. Trimming took 7 bases from V and 7 from J; bases not matched to a gene: 7. The CDR3 is 14 residues long. Looked up from germline, CDR1 is MNHEY and CDR2 is SVGAGI. The CDR3 coding sequence is TGTGCCAGCACTCCAGCGGGGGGGCGGAATGAGCAGTTCTTC. It translates to CASTPAGGRNEQFF.

The chain joins TRBV20-1 to TRBJ1-2; 9 bases agree with TRBD1. Trimming removed 1 base from V and 6 bases from J; junction bases left unmatched: 9. The V gene's germline CDR1 is DFQATT and CDR2 SNEGSKA (reference sequence). CDR3 length: 15 amino acids. Here the CDR3 reads CSARGDREDGNGYTF. CDR3 nucleotides: TGCAGTGCTAGAGGGGACAGGGAGGATGGGAATGGCTACACCTTC.

Turning to this clonotype: One end of the junction does not line up with germline, which may come from a read error. The rearrangement uses TRBV4-3 and TRBJ2-3; 7 bases are a match to TRBD1. This CDR3 spans 14 amino acids. CDR1 is LGHNA and CDR2 is YSLEER in the germline V gene. The CDR3 sequence: CASIQDRGTDTQYF. DNA for the CDR3: TGCGCCAGCATCCAAGACAGGGGCACAGATACGCAGTATTTT.

CDR3 DNA sequence: TGTGCCAGCAGTTACTCGATAGGGGGAACAGATTCACCCCTCCACTTT. The encoded protein is CASSYSIGGTDSPLHF. V is TRBV6-6 and J is TRBJ1-6; D is possibly TRBD1 (6 bases). The V end was cut by 0 bases, the J end by 8 bases, with 14 bases between. This CDR3 contains 16 residues. CDR1 is MNHNY, CDR2 SVGAGI, per germline (reference sequence).

The chain couples TRBV4-3 to TRBJ2-5, with 7 bases aligning to TRBD1. With 4 bases clipped from V and 11 bases from J, the junction kept 13 bases outside the gene matches. The length of the CDR3 is 14 residues. CDR1 LGHNA and CDR2 YSLEER come from the germline V gene. CDR3 nucleotide sequence: TGCGCCAGCAGCCCGCAACCCTGGGACAGATCACAGTACTTC. It codes for CASSPQPWDRSQYF.

Only a few counts were recorded for this clonotype. The rearrangement joins TRBV14 to TRBJ1-1, with D possibly matching TRBD1 (6 bases). The germline V and J ends were trimmed by 4 bases and 2 bases, with 14 bases remaining between them. The CDR3 is made up of 15 amino acids. Germline CDR1 SGHDN, CDR2 FVKESK. As DNA, the CDR3 is TGTGCCAGCAGCCGGATCGCGGGACAAAACACTGAAGCTTTCTTT. It yields the protein CASSRIAGQNTEAFF.

The chain recombines TRBV5-1 with TRBJ2-5, with 9 positions matching TRBD1. The V segment lost 5 bases and the J segment 11 bases; nucleotides outside the gene matches: 13. The length of the CDR3 is 14 residues. Germline loops: CDR1 SGHRS, CDR2 YFSETQ. The CDR3 DNA sequence: TGCGCCAGCAGACGGACAGGGGATGGAAATGAGCAGTACTTC. Its translation is CASRRTGDGNEQYF.

This clonotype came up a few times. The CDR3 DNA follows: TGTGCCAGCAGCTTAGCGAGCGCAGAAAATTCACCCCTCCACTTT. As protein: CASSLASAENSPLHF. The chain links TRBV7-9 to TRBJ1-6; D is ambiguous. V was shortened by 0 bases and J by 7 bases, with 10 bases between the two germline ends. Per germline, CDR1 SEHNR and CDR2 FQNEAQ (reference sequence). The CDR3 is made up of 15 amino acids.

This clonotype turned up a few times. V and J are TRBV7-2 and TRBJ2-7; D not resolved. The V gene lost 5 bases and the J gene lost 6 bases, with 14 bases spanning the gap. Germline-derived CDR1 and CDR2 are SGHTA and FQGNSA. CDR3 length equals 13 residues. CDR3: CASSPSSHFEQYF. DNA for the CDR3: TGTGCCAGCAGCCCTTCTTCCCATTTCGAGCAGTACTTC.

This clonotype turned up a few times. V is TRBV4-2 and J is TRBJ1-2; no reliable D call. Per the germline V gene, CDR1 is LGHNA and CDR2 is YNFKEQ. This CDR3 has 15 amino acids. Trimming stripped 0 bases from V and 6 bases from J, with 14 bases between. CDR3 nucleotides: TGTGCCAGCAGCCAAGATCTTGGGAGCCAGGATGGCTACACCTTC. Translated, it gives CASSQDLGSQDGYTF.

The chain links TRBV20-1 to TRBJ2-3; either TRBD1 or TRBD2 may fit D (6 bases each). There are 15 residues in the CDR3. Germline V CDR1 and CDR2: DFQATT, SNEGSKA (reference sequence). V was shortened by 0 bases and J by 3 bases, with 13 bases between the two germline ends. CDR3 in amino acids: CSARERGAGTDTQYF. CDR3 nucleotides: TGCAGTGCTAGAGAGAGGGGGGCAGGAACAGATACGCAGTATTTT.

J is TRBJ2-2 and V is TRBV10-3; 11 bases agree with TRBD1. This CDR3 contains 15 residues. Germline CDR1 ENHRY, CDR2 SYGVKD. V trimming: 7 bases; J trimming: 5 bases; junction bases outside the gene matches: 6. The chain's CDR3 is CAITPGQGGTGELFF. The CDR3 nucleotides are TGTGCCATCACCCCGGGACAGGGGGGGACCGGGGAGCTGTTTTTT.

The rearrangement links TRBV27 to TRBJ2-3, with D possibly being TRBD1 or TRBD2 (6 bases each). The germline gives CDR1 MNHEY, CDR2 SMNVEV (reference sequence). The germline V and J ends were trimmed by 0 bases and 4 bases, with 14 bases remaining between them. The CDR3 runs to 16 residues. The CDR3 is CASSLSWAGEADTQYF. The CDR3 nucleotides are TGTGCCAGCAGTTTATCGTGGGCAGGGGAGGCAGATACGCAGTATTTT.

A few counts support this clonotype. The genes are TRBV19 and TRBJ2-5, with D tentatively TRBD1 (6 bases). V shed 3 bases and J shed 3 bases, with 8 bases lying between them. The CDR3 runs to 13 residues. Germline loops: CDR1 LNHDA, CDR2 SQIVND (reference sequence). CDR3 residues: CASSMYREETQYF. CDR3 nucleotide sequence: TGTGCCAGTAGTATGTACAGGGAAGAGACCCAGTACTTC.

This clonotype turned up a few times. This CDR3 reads CASSVDSGGYNEQFF. The CDR3 DNA follows: TGTGCCAGCAGCGTAGATAGCGGGGGCTACAATGAGCAGTTCTTC. The chain recombines TRBV9 with TRBJ2-1, with TRBD2 matching over 9 bases. Germline lookup yields CDR1 SGDLS and CDR2 YYNGEE. The CDR3 is 15 residues long. With 0 bases clipped from V and 3 bases from J, the junction kept 1 base outside the gene matches.

The V gene is TRBV20-1, the J gene TRBJ2-7, with D perhaps given as TRBD1 or TRBD2 (5 bases each). Per the germline V gene, CDR1 is DFQATT and CDR2 is SNEGSKA (reference sequence). V shed 3 bases and J shed 5 bases, with 17 bases lying between them. The CDR3 is made up of 14 amino acids. In DNA, the CDR3 is TGCAGTGCTAGTAAGGGGCTAGCCCCCAACGAGCAGTACTTC. This translates into CSASKGLAPNEQYF.

In this sample, this clonotype turned up a few times. The chain is built from TRBV20-1 and TRBJ1-2; 9 bases fit TRBD1. This CDR3 has 15 residues. Losses at the gene ends were 3 bases for V and 11 bases for J; bases not matched to a gene: 16. Germline lookup yields CDR1 DFQATT and CDR2 SNEGSKA (reference sequence). CDR3 sequence: CSASVKPGQGFGYTF. DNA for the CDR3: TGCAGTGCTAGCGTTAAACCGGGACAGGGTTTCGGTTACACCTTC.

This clonotype was found once. The rearrangement uses TRBV5-6 and TRBJ2-7, with D maybe TRBD2 (6 bases). Trimming cost V 0 bases and J 5 bases, with 15 bases left between them. The germline gives CDR1 SGHDT, CDR2 YYEEEE. This CDR3 spans 15 amino acids. This chain's CDR3 is CASSLVGGSSDEQYF. The CDR3 region has the DNA TGTGCCAGCAGCTTGGTTGGAGGGAGTTCGGACGAGCAGTACTTC.